The present T cell receptor beta chain was sequenced within a study of blood T cell repertoires in COVID-19. Study background: Some COVID-19 samples were acute and others convalescent; all came from the United States, Italy and Spain.

Only a few counts were recorded for this clone. This CDR3 spans 14 amino acids. V dropped 2 bases and J dropped 6 bases, with 14 bases sitting between them. Looked up from germline, CDR1 is MDHEN and CDR2 is SYDVKM. In the original workflow: Amplification of reference gene primers was used by the study to estimate nucleated cell counts. Using immunoSEQ multiplex PCR, the repertoire was profiled, and TCRdb retains in-frame clones only, with some absent. V and J calls and clone size are those listed in that table; D and trimming were worked out from the DNA. The profile shows roughly 220,000 clones, about 83% of them singletons. Cohorts were based on clinical histories the participants reported.

The gene calls are TRBV28 and TRBJ2-7, with a weak D call TRBD1 (5 bases). This clonotype originated in a woman aged 40 to 50 who had recovered from COVID-19. What was sequenced was PBMCs or T cells enriched from blood (not recorded which). In nucleotides, the CDR3 is TGTGCCAGCAGTTTAAGGCAGGGAAAAAGCGAGCAGTACTTC. Translating gives CASSLRQGKSEQYF. The whole variable domain, filled in from reference TRBV28 and TRBJ2-7, reads DVKVTQSSRYLVKRTGEKVFLECVQDMDHENMFWYRQDPGLGLRLIYFSYDVKMKEKGDIPEGYSVSREKKERFSLILESASTNQTSMYLCASSLRQGKSEQYFGPGTRLTVT.